This T cell receptor beta chain was found in a study of early T cells in non-severe SARS-CoV-2 infection. In this sample, this clonotype turned up a few times. V was pared by 3 bases and J by 0 bases, with 11 bases of the junction left unmatched. CDR3 length equals 18 residues. Germline V gene data show CDR1 as SGHNT and CDR2 as YENEEA. Individual cDNA molecules received unique molecular identifiers during library preparation. TCRdb called the 5' RACE reads again in MiXCR, with one record for every CDR3 protein. The sample includes some 77,000 distinct CDR3 sequences, 7.5% to 10% of them seen just once.

The specimen was whole blood. The V call is TRBV11-3, the J call TRBJ1-1; 9 positions match TRBD1. The clonotype originates from an adult who was a healthcare worker with PCR-confirmed SARS-CoV-2 infection or an uninfected control (not recorded which). The CDR3 DNA follows: TGTGCCAGCAGCTTTTACAGGGGGCTGTTTTTAATGAACACTGAAGCTTTCTTT. It yields the protein CASSFYRGLFLMNTEAFF.